Listed below are T cell receptor beta chains from one sample, sequenced in a study of T cell responses to AZD1222 COVID-19 vaccine. Generated by immunoSEQ multiplex PCR, the TCRdb table keeps only in-frame clones and is missing some. The repertoire holds roughly 150,000 clones, with approximately 87% as singletons. Sequences were derived from peripheral blood, sampled 28 days after the second AZD1222 dose. Receptors were obtained from an adult who received the AZD1222 COVID-19 vaccine. CDR3s include the opening cysteine and the closing phenylalanine or tryptophan. The D gene is left open where the match is weak. Part of the rows lack a size; the others show once, few, many or a class for expanded clones.

>.|TRBD2|TRBJ2-7|14|TRBV7-2
CASSLQRDYYEQYF
TGTGCCAGCAGCTTGCAGCGGGATTACTACGAGCAGTACTTC
>.|TRBD2|TRBJ2-2|17|TRBV3-1/TRBV3-2
CASSQVTSGRLTGELFF
TGTGCCAGCAGCCAAGTGACGAGCGGGAGACTCACCGGGGAGCTGTTTTTT
>.|.|TRBJ1-3|16|TRBV6-1
CASSELDSASGNTIYF
TGTGCCAGCAGTGAACTGGACAGCGCCTCTGGAAACACCATATATTTT
>.|.|TRBJ2-1|15|TRBV15
CATSVGRDPYNEQFF
TGTGCCACCAGCGTGGGGCGGGACCCCTACAATGAGCAGTTCTTC
>once|.|TRBJ1-1|14|TRBV15
CATSRRGDGGEAFF
TGTGCCACCAGCCGACGTGGAGACGGTGGTGAAGCTTTCTTT
>.|TRBD1|TRBJ1-2|15|TRBV5-6
CASISGTGKSYGYTF
TGTGCCAGCATCTCCGGGACAGGAAAATCCTATGGCTACACCTTC
>once|.|TRBJ2-7|11|TRBV2
CASTSVYEQYF
TGTGCCAGCACGTCCGTGTACGAGCAGTACTTC
>.|.|TRBJ1-1|12|TRBV5-8
CASSPRVGEAFF
TGTGCCAGCAGCCCAAGAGTGGGTGAAGCTTTCTTT
>.|.|TRBJ2-5|12|TRBV2
CASRNGEETQYF
TGTGCCAGCAGAAACGGCGAAGAGACCCAGTACTTC
>.|TRBD2|TRBJ2-3|16|TRBV5-4
CASSRGSSGFTDTQYF
TGTGCCAGCAGCCGAGGGTCTAGCGGATTCACAGATACGCAGTATTTT
>.|.|TRBJ2-6|17|TRBV7-2
CASSFVRQNSGANVLTF
TGTGCCAGCAGCTTCGTCCGACAGAACTCTGGGGCCAACGTCCTGACTTTC
>.|.|TRBJ2-3|15|TRBV3-1/TRBV3-2
CASSHPGPSTDTQYF
TGTGCCAGCAGCCACCCCGGACCTAGCACAGATACGCAGTATTTT
>.|TRBD2|TRBJ2-3|17|TRBV28
CASSPPGLAARTDTQYF
TGTGCCAGCAGCCCTCCGGGACTAGCGGCTCGCACAGATACGCAGTATTTT
>.|TRBD2|TRBJ2-7|15|TRBV29-1
CSVERLAGPSYEQYF
TGCAGCGTTGAAAGACTAGCGGGCCCTTCCTACGAGCAGTACTTC
>once|TRBD1|TRBJ2-7|14|TRBV28
CASRHDRGSYEQYF
TGTGCCAGCAGACACGACAGGGGATCCTACGAGCAGTACTTC
>few|TRBD1|TRBJ2-7|15|TRBV7-8
CASSLRDRGTYEQYF
TGTGCCAGCAGCTTAAGGGACAGGGGTACCTACGAGCAGTACTTC
>.|.|TRBJ1-4|13|TRBV28
CASSLLKDEKLFF
TGTGCCAGCAGTTTACTCAAGGATGAAAAACTGTTTTTT
>.|.|TRBJ1-1|12|TRBV5-1
CASRLGLAEAFF
TGCGCCAGCAGACTGGGGTTGGCTGAAGCTTTCTTT
>.|.|TRBJ1-3|14|TRBV7-9
CASTKSGSGNTIYF
TGTGCCAGCACTAAAAGCGGCTCTGGAAACACCATATATTTT